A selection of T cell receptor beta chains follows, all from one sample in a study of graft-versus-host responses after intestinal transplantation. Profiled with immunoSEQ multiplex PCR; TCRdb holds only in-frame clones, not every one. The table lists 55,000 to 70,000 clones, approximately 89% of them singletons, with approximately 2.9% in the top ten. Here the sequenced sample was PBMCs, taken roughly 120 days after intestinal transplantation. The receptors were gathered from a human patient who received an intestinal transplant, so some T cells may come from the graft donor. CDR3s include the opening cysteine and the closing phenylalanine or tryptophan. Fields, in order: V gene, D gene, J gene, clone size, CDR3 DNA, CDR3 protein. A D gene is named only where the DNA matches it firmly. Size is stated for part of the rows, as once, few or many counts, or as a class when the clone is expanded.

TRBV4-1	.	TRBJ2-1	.	TGCGCCAGCAGCCAAGTCGGGCTGTACAATGAGCAGTTCTTC	CASSQVGLYNEQFF
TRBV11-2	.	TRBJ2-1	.	TGTGCCAGCAGCTTTTCACCCGGAGAGCAGTTCTTC	CASSFSPGEQFF
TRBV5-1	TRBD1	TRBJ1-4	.	TGCGCCAGCAGCCACACCCCGATGCCGTGGACAGGGCTGAATGAAAAACTGTTTTTT	CASSHTPMPWTGLNEKLFF
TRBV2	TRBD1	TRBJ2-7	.	TGTGCCAGCAGTACCGCTACCGGGACAGCAACCTACGAGCAGTACTTC	CASSTATGTATYEQYF
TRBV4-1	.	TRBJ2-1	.	TGCGCCAGCAGCCGTACCGGGACAGGGACTAGGGATGAGCAGTTCTTC	CASSRTGTGTRDEQFF
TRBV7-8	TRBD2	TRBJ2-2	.	TGTGCCAGCACAAGGACTAGCGGGAGCACCGGGGAGCTGTTTTTT	CASTRTSGSTGELFF
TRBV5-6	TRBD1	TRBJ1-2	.	TGTGCCAGCAGCTTGGTCGACAGGGCCCGAGGAGGCTACACCTTC	CASSLVDRARGGYTF
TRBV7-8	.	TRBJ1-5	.	TGTGCCAGCAGCTTAGGGTCAGGGGATAATCAGCCCCAGCATTTT	CASSLGSGDNQPQHF
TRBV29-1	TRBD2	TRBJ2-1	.	TGCAGCGTTGCCGGTGGGGCTAGCGGGAGGGCCAATTACAATGAGCAGTTCTTC	CSVAGGASGRANYNEQFF
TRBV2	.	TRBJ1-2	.	TGTGCCAGCAGTGAAGTAGGGCAGATCTATGGCTACACCTTC	CASSEVGQIYGYTF
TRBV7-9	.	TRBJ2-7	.	TGTGCCAGCAGCCCCCCATTCCCGGGAGCGTACGAGCAGTACTTC	CASSPPFPGAYEQYF
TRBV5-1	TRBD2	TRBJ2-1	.	TGCGCCAGCAGCTTGGTGCCCGGGGAGGGTGAGCAGTTCTTC	CASSLVPGEGEQFF
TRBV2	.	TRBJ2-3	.	TGTGCCAGTCCGCCGGGGACAGATACGCAGTATTTT	CASPPGTDTQYF
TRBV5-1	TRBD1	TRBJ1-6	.	TGCGCCAGCAGCTTGGGTGACAGGGGTGGGAATTCACCCCTCCACTTT	CASSLGDRGGNSPLHF
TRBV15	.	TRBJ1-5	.	TGTGCCACCAGCAGAGGACATTTCAATCAGCCCCAGCATTTT	CATSRGHFNQPQHF
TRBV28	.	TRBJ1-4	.	TGTGCCAGCAGTTTATCAAGACTCAGGTACTTGAATGAAAAACTGTTTTTT	CASSLSRLRYLNEKLFF
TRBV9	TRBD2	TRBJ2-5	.	TGTGCCAGCAGCGCAGGACTAGCGGGGGGCCAAGAGACCCAGTACTTC	CASSAGLAGGQETQYF
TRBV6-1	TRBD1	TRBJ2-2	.	TGTGCCAGCAGTGAAGTAAACAGGGGGTGGTCCGGGGAGCTGTTTTTT	CASSEVNRGWSGELFF
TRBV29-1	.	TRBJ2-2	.	TGCAGCGTCGTCGACGGCACCGGGGAGCTGTTTTTT	CSVVDGTGELFF
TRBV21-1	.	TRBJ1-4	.	TGTGCCAGCAGCAAAGGGGGCAGAGTTAATGAAAAACTGTTTTTT	CASSKGGRVNEKLFF
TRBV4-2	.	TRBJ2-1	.	TGTGCCAGCAGCCAAGCAGTCCTAGTGAGGGGCAATGAGCAGTTCTTC	CASSQAVLVRGNEQFF
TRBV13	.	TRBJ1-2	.	TGTGCCAGCAGCTTAGGGGGGAATGTCTATGGCTACACCTTC	CASSLGGNVYGYTF
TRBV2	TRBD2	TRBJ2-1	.	TGTGCCAGCAGTGTACCACTAGCGGGGGCCCTATACAATGAGCAGTTCTTC	CASSVPLAGALYNEQFF
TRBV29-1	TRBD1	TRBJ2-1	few	TGCAGCGTCGCACCGGGACAGACGTACAATGAGCAGTTCTTC	CSVAPGQTYNEQFF
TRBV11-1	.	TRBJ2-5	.	TGTGCCAGCAGCTTAGCGGGGGGGCCAGAGACCCAGTACTTC	CASSLAGGPETQYF
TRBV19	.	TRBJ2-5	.	TGTGCCAGTAGCCCTCGTAATGTTGAGACCCAGTACTTC	CASSPRNVETQYF
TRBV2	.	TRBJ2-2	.	TGTGCCAGCAGTGATAGACTAGTAAGGACCGGGGAGCTGTTTTTT	CASSDRLVRTGELFF
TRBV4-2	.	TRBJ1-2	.	TGTGCCAGCAGCCAAGCAGGGAACTATGGCTACACCTTC	CASSQAGNYGYTF
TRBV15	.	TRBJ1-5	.	TGTGCCACCAGCAGAGATAAGGGTCCCGGGCAGCCCCAGCATTTT	CATSRDKGPGQPQHF
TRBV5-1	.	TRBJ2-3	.	TGCGCCAGCAGCTTCGACCGGTCGGGGCGTGTCCTCACAGATACGCAGTATTTT	CASSFDRSGRVLTDTQYF